This TCR beta chain was captured by sequencing in a study of blood T cell repertoires in COVID-19. Whole-study context: Samples taken during acute and convalescent COVID-19 were collected in the United States, Italy and Spain. The cDNA or gDNA used as material had been derived from T cells, B-cell-depleted T cells, or PBMCs.

Assay: immunoSEQ multiplex PCR; the TCRdb copy retains only in-frame clones and omits some. The sample yields 150,000 to 200,000 clones, 86% seen once. Trimming removed 6 bases from V and 3 bases from J; junction bases left unmatched: 4. Germline V gene data show CDR1 as MNHEY and CDR2 as SVGAGI. This CDR3 is 15 amino acids long. The specimen sequenced was peripheral blood. This sequence was found in a man younger than 30 with acute or convalescent COVID-19. The chain employs TRBV6-5 and TRBJ2-3; 12 nucleotides line up with TRBD2. CDR3 bases: TGTGCCAGCAGGGCTAGCGGGGGGGTTACAGATACGCAGTATTTT. This encodes CASRASGGVTDTQYF.